These 17 T cell receptor beta chains originate from one sample sequenced in a study of blood T cell repertoires in COVID-19. Measured with immunoSEQ multiplex PCR; TCRdb has only the in-frame clones, and not every one. In the table there are about 370,000 clones, roughly nine tenths of which are singletons. The sequenced sample was PBMCs or T cells enriched from blood (not recorded which). The source is a man between 18 and 35 years old who had recovered from COVID-19.

V gene TRBV27 combines with J gene TRBJ1-5; weak D call: TRBD1 (6 bases). Germline CDR1 MNHEY, CDR2 SMNVEV (reference sequence). The CDR3 is 13 residues long. Trimming took off 4 bases at V and 13 bases at J, with 17 bases between the two ends. CDR3 residues: CASSSSRQDRQHF. The CDR3 nucleotides are TGTGCCAGCAGTTCATCGAGACAGGATAGACAGCATTTT.

The chain recombines TRBV29-1 with TRBJ1-2; tentatively, D is TRBD1 (5 bases). Trimming took off 0 bases at V and 8 bases at J, with 13 bases between the two ends. CDR1 is SQVTM, CDR2 ANQGSEA, per germline. The CDR3 has 13 amino acids. Written as DNA, the CDR3 is TGCAGCGTTGAAGAAGGGACTACTTTGGGCTACACCTTC. Translating gives CSVEEGTTLGYTF.

V gene TRBV3-1 (or the pseudogene TRBV3-2) combines with J gene TRBJ2-7; 8 bases are a match to TRBD1. CDR3 length: 14 residues. V shed 4 bases, J shed 1 base, and the junction held 3 bases outside the gene matches. In germline, CDR1 is LGHDT, CDR2 YNNKEL (reference sequence). CDR3 coding DNA: TGTGCCAGCAGCCCCGGACAGGGATCCTACGAGCAGTACTTC. Encoded protein: CASSPGQGSYEQYF.

This CDR3 is CASRTSGGTGELFF. The CDR3 coding sequence is TGTGCCAGCAGGACCTCAGGGGGCACCGGGGAGCTGTTTTTT. The chain couples TRBV7-9 to TRBJ2-2, with 7 positions matching TRBD1. The CDR3 is 14 amino acids. Germline assignment: CDR1 SEHNR and CDR2 FQNEAQ (reference sequence). V dropped 6 bases and J dropped 4; count of bases not matched to a gene: 5.

The chain recombines TRBV28 with TRBJ1-4; 7 nucleotides agree with TRBD1. V lost 8 bases and J lost 8; bases outside the gene matches: 8. From germline, CDR1 is MDHEN and CDR2 SYDVKM. The CDR3 covers 13 residues. CDR3 residues: CASRTGAREKLFF. The CDR3 DNA is TGTGCCAGCCGAACAGGGGCGAGGGAAAAACTGTTTTTT.

The chain joins TRBV3-1 (or the pseudogene TRBV3-2) to TRBJ1-6; D ambiguous. The CDR3 has 15 amino acids. Germline-derived CDR1 and CDR2 are LGHDT and YNNKEL (reference sequence). Trimming removed 1 base from V and 0 bases from J, with 4 bases in between. Here the CDR3 DNA reads TGTGCCAGCAGCCAAGCTAGCTCCTATAATTCACCCCTCCACTTT. Its protein is CASSQASSYNSPLHF.

This chain uses TRBV11-2 with TRBJ2-4, with D possibly being TRBD2 (5 bases). The length of the CDR3 is 11 residues. The germline V gene has CDR1 SGHAT and CDR2 FQNNGV. The V end lost 5 bases, the J end lost 14 bases, and 13 bases lay between the germline ends. CDR3 in amino acids: CASSLGLKKYF. The CDR3 region has the DNA TGTGCCAGCAGCCTCGGACTTAAGAAGTACTTC.

The rearrangement joins TRBV7-9 to TRBJ1-5; 9 bases fit TRBD1. The germline gives CDR1 SEHNR, CDR2 FQNEAQ (reference sequence). The CDR3 is 15 amino acids. J gave up 6 bases and V 5 bases, and 8 bases lay outside the gene matches. Here the CDR3 DNA reads TGTGCCAGCAGCCGAGGGACAGGGACGGCTCAGCCCCAGCATTTT. Encoded protein: CASSRGTGTAQPQHF.

The V call is TRBV7-9, the J call TRBJ2-7; D might be TRBD1 (5 bases). The V end was cut by 4 bases, the J end by 5 bases, with 15 bases between. This CDR3 comprises 14 residues. Germline V gene data show CDR1 as SEHNR and CDR2 as FQNEAQ (reference sequence). The CDR3 region is CASSSDNKGNEQYF. The CDR3 coding sequence is TGTGCCAGCAGCTCGGACAACAAGGGGAACGAGCAGTACTTC.

The chain joins TRBV28 to TRBJ1-5; D is perhaps TRBD1 (5 bases). Germline CDR1 is MDHEN and CDR2 is SYDVKM. Trimming took 4 bases from V and 7 from J, leaving 14 bases between them. The CDR3 runs 14 residues. CDR3 nucleotides: TGTGCCAGCAGTTCCGCACAGGTCTCCCAGCCCCAGCATTTT. Its protein product is CASSSAQVSQPQHF.

The rearrangement joins TRBV6-5 to TRBJ1-1; D remains ambiguous. This CDR3 spans 14 amino acids. Trimming took off 6 bases at V and 1 base at J, with 12 bases between the two ends. Germline CDR1 reads MNHEY; CDR2 reads SVGAGI. The CDR3 region has the DNA TGTGCCAGCAGGATCCATTACGGGAACACTGAAGCTTTCTTT. Its protein product is CASRIHYGNTEAFF.

In DNA form, the CDR3 reads TGTGCCAGCAGCCCGGGGAATGAGCAGTTCTTC. It translates to CASSPGNEQFF. This chain links TRBV7-9 with TRBJ2-1; D might be TRBD2 (5 bases). The CDR3 totals 11 residues. The germline V gene has CDR1 SEHNR and CDR2 FQNEAQ (reference sequence). V lost 5 bases and J lost 7, with 6 bases in between.

The chain uses TRBV3-1 (or the pseudogene TRBV3-2) and TRBJ1-3, with D possibly TRBD1 on 6 matching bases. V lost 1 base, J lost 4 bases, and 8 bases lay in between. Germline V gene data show CDR1 as LGHDT and CDR2 as YNNKEL (reference sequence). The CDR3 runs to 14 residues. DNA of the CDR3: TGTGCCAGCAGCCAAGCCACAGGGGGAAACACCATATATTTT. This gives the protein CASSQATGGNTIYF.

The count of this clone is one. The same CDR3 can be traced to other DNA sequences in this sample. The J gene is TRBJ1-2, the V gene TRBV12-3 or TRBV12-4; D may be TRBD1 (5 bases). The CDR3 is made up of 13 amino acids. V dropped 6 bases and J dropped 4 bases, with 12 bases sitting between them. The CDR3 region is CASSLIRGYGYTF. CDR3 in DNA: TGTGCCAGCAGCCTCATTAGGGGCTATGGCTACACCTTC.

This chain connects TRBV6-5 to TRBJ2-7; TRBD1 agrees at 9 bases. Germline trimming cut 11 bases from V and 7 bases from J; bases unmatched to any gene: 12. This CDR3 is built from 13 residues. From germline, CDR1 is MNHEY and CDR2 SVGAGI. The CDR3 DNA reads TGTGCCGGTCGGGCTGGGACAGGGAAAGAGCAGTACTTC. Protein: CAGRAGTGKEQYF.

The chain joins TRBV18 to TRBJ2-7; perhaps TRBD1 as D (5 bases). The CDR3 has 12 amino acids. Germline CDR1 KGHSH, CDR2 LQKENI. Between the trimmed V and J ends, which lost 3 bases and 7 bases, there was a span of 10 bases. The chain's CDR3 is CASSPVGEEQYF. In nucleotides, the CDR3 is TGTGCCAGCTCACCGGTAGGGGAAGAGCAGTACTTC. Supplemented by reference TRBV18 and TRBJ2-7, the full variable domain reads NAGVMQNPRHLVRRRGQEARLRCSPMKGHSHVYWYRQLPEEGLKFMVYLQKENIIDESGMPKERFSAEFPKEGPSILRIQQVVRGDSAAYFCASSPVGEEQYFGPGTRLTVT.

The V and J genes are TRBV10-3 and TRBJ2-7, with 12 bases matching TRBD2. Germline V gene sequence: CDR1 ENHRY, CDR2 SYGVKD. Germline trimming cut 10 bases from V and 3 bases from J; bases unmatched to any gene: 7. The CDR3 loop spans 14 amino acids. The DNA of the CDR3 is TGTGCCAGTGCGCGACTAGCGGGGGACTACGAGCAGTACTTC. Translating it yields CASARLAGDYEQYF.